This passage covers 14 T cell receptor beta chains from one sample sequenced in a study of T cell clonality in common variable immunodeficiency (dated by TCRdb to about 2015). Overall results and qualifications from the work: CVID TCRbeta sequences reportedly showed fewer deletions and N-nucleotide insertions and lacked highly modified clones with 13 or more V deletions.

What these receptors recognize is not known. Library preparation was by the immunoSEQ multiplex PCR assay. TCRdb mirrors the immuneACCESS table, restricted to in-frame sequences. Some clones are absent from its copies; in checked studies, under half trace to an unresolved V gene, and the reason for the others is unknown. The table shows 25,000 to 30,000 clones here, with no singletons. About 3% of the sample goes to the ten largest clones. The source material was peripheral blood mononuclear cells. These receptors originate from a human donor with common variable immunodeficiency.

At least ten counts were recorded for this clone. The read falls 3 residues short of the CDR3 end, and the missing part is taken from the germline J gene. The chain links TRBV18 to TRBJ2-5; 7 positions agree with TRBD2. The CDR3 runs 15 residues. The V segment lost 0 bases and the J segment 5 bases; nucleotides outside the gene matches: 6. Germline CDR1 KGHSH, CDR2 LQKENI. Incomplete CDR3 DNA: TGTGCCAGCTCACCACCCCTAGCGGAGGGGGAGACC. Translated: CASSPPLAEGET. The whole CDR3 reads CASSPPLAEGETQYF.

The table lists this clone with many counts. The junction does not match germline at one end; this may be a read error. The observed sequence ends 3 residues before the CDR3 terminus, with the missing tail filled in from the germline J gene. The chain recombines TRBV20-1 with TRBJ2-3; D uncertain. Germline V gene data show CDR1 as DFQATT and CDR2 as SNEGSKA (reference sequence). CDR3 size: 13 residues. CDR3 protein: CSGRPLRTDTQYF. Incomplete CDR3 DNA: TGCAGTGGTAGACCACTGCGCACAGATACG.

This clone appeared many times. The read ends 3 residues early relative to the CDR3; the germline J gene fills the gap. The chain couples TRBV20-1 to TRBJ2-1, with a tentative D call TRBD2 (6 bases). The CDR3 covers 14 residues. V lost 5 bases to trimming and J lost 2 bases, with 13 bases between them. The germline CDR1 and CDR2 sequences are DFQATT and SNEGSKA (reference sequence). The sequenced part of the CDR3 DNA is TGCAGTGCTCTTAGCAGGGAGGCCTACAATGAG. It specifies CSALSREAYNE. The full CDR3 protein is CSALSREAYNEQFF.

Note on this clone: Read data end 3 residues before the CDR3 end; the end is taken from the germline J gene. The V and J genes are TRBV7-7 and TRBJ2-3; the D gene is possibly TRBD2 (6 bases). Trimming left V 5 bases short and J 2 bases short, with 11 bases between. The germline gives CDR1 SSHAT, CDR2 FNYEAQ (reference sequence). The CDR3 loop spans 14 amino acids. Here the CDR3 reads CASSPGLNTDTQYF. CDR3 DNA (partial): TGTGCCAGCAGCCCTGGACTAAACACAGATACG.

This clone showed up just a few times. CDR3 residues: CASSPRLAGGTGELFF. CDR3 DNA, as far as it was read: TGTGCCAGCTCACCGCGACTAGCGGGAGGGACCGGGGAG. This chain joins TRBV18 and TRBJ2-2; 14 bases align to TRBD2. Coverage ceases 3 residues before the CDR3 finishes, and the germline J gene fills in the end. The CDR3 is 16 residues long. With V trimmed by 3 bases and J by 5 bases, 2 bases remained unmatched. Germline assignment: CDR1 KGHSH and CDR2 LQKENI.

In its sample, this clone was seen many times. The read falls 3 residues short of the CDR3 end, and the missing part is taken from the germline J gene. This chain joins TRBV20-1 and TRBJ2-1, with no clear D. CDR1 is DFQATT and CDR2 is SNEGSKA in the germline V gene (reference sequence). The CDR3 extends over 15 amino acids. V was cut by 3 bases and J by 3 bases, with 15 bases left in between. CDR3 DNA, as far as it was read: TGCAGTGCTAGTCCTCGAGGTCAGCGCTACAATGAG. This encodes CSASPRGQRYNE. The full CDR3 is CSASPRGQRYNEQFF.

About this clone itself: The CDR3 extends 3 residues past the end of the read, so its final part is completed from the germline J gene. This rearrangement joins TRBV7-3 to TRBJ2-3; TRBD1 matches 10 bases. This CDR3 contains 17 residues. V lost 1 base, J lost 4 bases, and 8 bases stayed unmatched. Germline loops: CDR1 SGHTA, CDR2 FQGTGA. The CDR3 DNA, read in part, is TGTGCCAGCAGCTTAAGCCTCCGGGACAGGGGTGCAGATACG. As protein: CASSLSLRDRGADT. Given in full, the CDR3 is CASSLSLRDRGADTQYF.

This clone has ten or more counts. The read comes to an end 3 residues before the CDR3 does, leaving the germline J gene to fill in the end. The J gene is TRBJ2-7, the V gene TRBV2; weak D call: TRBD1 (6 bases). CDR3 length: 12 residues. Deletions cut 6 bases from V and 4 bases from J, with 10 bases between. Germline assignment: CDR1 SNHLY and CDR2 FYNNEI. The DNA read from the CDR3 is TGTGCCAGCAGGGAACAGGGTTACGAG. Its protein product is CASREQGYE. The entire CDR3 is CASREQGYEQYF.

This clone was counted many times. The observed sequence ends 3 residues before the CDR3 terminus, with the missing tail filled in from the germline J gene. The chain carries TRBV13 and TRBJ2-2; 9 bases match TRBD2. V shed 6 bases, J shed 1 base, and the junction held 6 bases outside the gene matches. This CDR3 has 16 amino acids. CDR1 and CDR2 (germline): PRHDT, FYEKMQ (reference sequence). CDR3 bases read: TGTGCCAGCAGACAGAAGACTAGCGGGAACACCGGGGAG. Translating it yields CASRQKTSGNTGE. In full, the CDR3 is CASRQKTSGNTGELFF.

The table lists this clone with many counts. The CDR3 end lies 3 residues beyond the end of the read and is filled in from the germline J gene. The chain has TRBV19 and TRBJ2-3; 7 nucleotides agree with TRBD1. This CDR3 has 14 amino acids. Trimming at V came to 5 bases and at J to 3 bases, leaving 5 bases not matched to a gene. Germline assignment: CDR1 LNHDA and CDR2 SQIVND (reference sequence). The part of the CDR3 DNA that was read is TGTGCCAGTAGTCGCGACAGGGTGACAGATACG. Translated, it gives CASSRDRVTDT. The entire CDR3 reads CASSRDRVTDTQYF.

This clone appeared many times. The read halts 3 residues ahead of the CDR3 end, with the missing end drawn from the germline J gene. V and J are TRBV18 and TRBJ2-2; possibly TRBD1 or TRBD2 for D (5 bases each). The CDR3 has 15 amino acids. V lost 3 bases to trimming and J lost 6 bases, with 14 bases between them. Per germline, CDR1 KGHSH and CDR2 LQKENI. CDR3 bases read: TGTGCCAGCTCACCGAGGGGTCTGTACCCCGGGGAG. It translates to CASSPRGLYPGE. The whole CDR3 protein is CASSPRGLYPGELFF.

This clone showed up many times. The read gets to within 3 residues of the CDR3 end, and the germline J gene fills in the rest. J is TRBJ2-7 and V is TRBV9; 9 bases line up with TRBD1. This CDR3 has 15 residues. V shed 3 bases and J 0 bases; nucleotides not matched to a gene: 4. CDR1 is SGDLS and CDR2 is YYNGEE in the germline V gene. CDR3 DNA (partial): TGTGCCAGCAGCGAAGGGACAGGGAGCTCCTACGAG. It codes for CASSEGTGSSYE. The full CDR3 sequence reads CASSEGTGSSYEQYF.

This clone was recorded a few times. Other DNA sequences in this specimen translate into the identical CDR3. CDR3 bases read: TGTGCCAGCAGCTGGGCCGCTAGCACAGATACG. Residues: CASSWAASTDT. In full, the CDR3 is CASSWAASTDTQYF. The chain recombines TRBV7-9 with TRBJ2-3; no firm D call. The CDR3 extends 3 residues past the end of the read, so its final part is completed from the germline J gene. Germline CDR1 and CDR2: SEHNR and FQNEAQ (reference sequence). The CDR3 sequence is 14 residues long. The germline V and J ends were trimmed by 4 bases and 0 bases, with 8 bases remaining between them.

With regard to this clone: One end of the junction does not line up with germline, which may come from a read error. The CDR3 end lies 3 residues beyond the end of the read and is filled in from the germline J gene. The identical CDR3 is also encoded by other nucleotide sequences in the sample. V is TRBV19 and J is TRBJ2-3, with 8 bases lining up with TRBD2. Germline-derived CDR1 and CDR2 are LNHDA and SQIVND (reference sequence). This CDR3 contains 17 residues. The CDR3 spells CASSISGGRRSADTQYF. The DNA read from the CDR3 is TGTGCCAGCAGTATCTCAGGCGGGAGGAGGTCCGCAGATACG.